The rows below give T cell receptor beta chains drawn from one sample of a study of T cell clones after liver transplantation. Repertoires were generated with immunoSEQ multiplex PCR, while TCRdb's copy carries only in-frame clones and drops some. The repertoire includes roughly 53,000 clones, roughly three quarters of them detected once, and 9.7% sits in the top ten. The source was CD4+ T cells from blood, collected at the 22-month timepoint. The receptors were sampled from a human patient who received a liver transplant. Some T cells may be the graft donor's. Each CDR3 is given with its conserved first and last residue. A D gene is named only where the DNA matches it firmly. Clone size is shown for a subset of rows, as once, few, many or a class of expanded clone.

abundance: .
d_gene: .
v_gene: TRBV11-3
j_gene: TRBJ2-7
CDR3nt: TGTGCCAGCAGCCATGCTCGGGACGAGCAGTACTTC
CDR3aa: CASSHARDEQYF

abundance: few
d_gene: .
v_gene: TRBV27
j_gene: TRBJ1-2
CDR3nt: TGTGCCAGCAGTTTCTCACGGGACCCTCTCTATGGCTACACCTTC
CDR3aa: CASSFSRDPLYGYTF

abundance: .
d_gene: .
v_gene: TRBV28
j_gene: TRBJ1-1
CDR3nt: TGTGCCAGCAGCCCCGGCCAATCAGCAGCTTTCTTT
CDR3aa: CASSPGQSAAFF

abundance: .
d_gene: TRBD1
v_gene: TRBV6-1
j_gene: TRBJ2-1
CDR3nt: TGTGCCAGCAGTGACAAGGACAGGGGGTCCTCCTACAATGAGCAGTTCTTC
CDR3aa: CASSDKDRGSSYNEQFF

abundance: .
d_gene: .
v_gene: TRBV6-1
j_gene: TRBJ1-2
CDR3nt: TGTGCCAGCAGTGGGGGAGACATAGACTATGGCTACACCTTC
CDR3aa: CASSGGDIDYGYTF

abundance: once
d_gene: .
v_gene: TRBV28
j_gene: TRBJ1-5
CDR3nt: TGTGCCAGCAGTTTAATCGACGGAAATAGCAATCAGCCCCAGCATTTT
CDR3aa: CASSLIDGNSNQPQHF

abundance: once
d_gene: TRBD2
v_gene: TRBV4-2
j_gene: TRBJ2-5
CDR3nt: TGTGCCAGCAGCCATACTAGCGGGGGCCAAGAGACCCAGTACTTC
CDR3aa: CASSHTSGGQETQYF

abundance: .
d_gene: .
v_gene: TRBV29-1
j_gene: TRBJ2-3
CDR3nt: TGCAGCGTTGAGGCAAGTAGCACAGATACGCAGTATTTT
CDR3aa: CSVEASSTDTQYF

abundance: .
d_gene: .
v_gene: TRBV28
j_gene: TRBJ1-2
CDR3nt: TGTGCCAGCAGTTTATTTAGGGGCGCTCAGGGGGGCTACACCTTC
CDR3aa: CASSLFRGAQGGYTF

abundance: few
d_gene: TRBD2
v_gene: TRBV7-8
j_gene: TRBJ2-1
CDR3nt: TGTGCCAGCAGCTTAGGAACGGGGGGGGGCCACAATGAGCAGTTCTTC
CDR3aa: CASSLGTGGGHNEQFF

abundance: .
d_gene: .
v_gene: TRBV5-1
j_gene: TRBJ2-3
CDR3nt: TGCGCCAGCAGCTTTGGGTCAAGCAGAGATACGCAGTATTTT
CDR3aa: CASSFGSSRDTQYF

abundance: .
d_gene: .
v_gene: TRBV28
j_gene: TRBJ2-1
CDR3nt: TGTGCCAGCAGTTTAATGGGCTACAATGAGCAGTTCTTC
CDR3aa: CASSLMGYNEQFF

abundance: once
d_gene: .
v_gene: TRBV6-1
j_gene: TRBJ2-3
CDR3nt: TGTGCCAGCAGTGAAGGCATCGTTAGCACAGATACGCAGTATTTT
CDR3aa: CASSEGIVSTDTQYF

abundance: .
d_gene: .
v_gene: TRBV29-1
j_gene: TRBJ2-1
CDR3nt: TGCAGCGTTGAGAGGGGAACGGGCAATGAGCAGTTCTTC
CDR3aa: CSVERGTGNEQFF

abundance: .
d_gene: TRBD2
v_gene: TRBV5-4
j_gene: TRBJ2-3
CDR3nt: TGTGCCAGCAGCTTGACTAGCGGATCGACTAGCACAGATACGCAGTATTTT
CDR3aa: CASSLTSGSTSTDTQYF

abundance: .
d_gene: .
v_gene: TRBV6-5
j_gene: TRBJ2-1
CDR3nt: TGTGCCAGCAGTTGGGCTGGCACTATCTCCTACAATGAGCAGTTCTTC
CDR3aa: CASSWAGTISYNEQFF